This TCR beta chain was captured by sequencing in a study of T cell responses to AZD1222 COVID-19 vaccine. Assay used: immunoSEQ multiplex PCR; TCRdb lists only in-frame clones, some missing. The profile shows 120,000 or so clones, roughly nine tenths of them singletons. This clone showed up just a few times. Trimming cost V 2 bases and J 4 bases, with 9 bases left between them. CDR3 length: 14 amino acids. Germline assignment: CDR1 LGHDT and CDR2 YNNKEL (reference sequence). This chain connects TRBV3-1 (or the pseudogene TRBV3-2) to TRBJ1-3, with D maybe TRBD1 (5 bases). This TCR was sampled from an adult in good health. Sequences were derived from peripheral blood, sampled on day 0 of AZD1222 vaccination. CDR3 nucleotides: TGTGCCAGCAGCCAAAGAGGGGCGGGAAACACCATATATTTT. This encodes CASSQRGAGNTIYF.